This T cell receptor (beta chain) was captured in a study of molecular identifiers for immune sequencing clone quantification. About this clonotype itself: The germline gene is not matched at one end of the junction; a read error may be the cause.

From the PCR reads, TCRdb called clonotypes with MiXCR, one entry per CDR3 protein. The sample records approximately 500,000 distinct CDR3 sequences, about 25% being singletons. Germline V CDR1 and CDR2: SEHNR, FQNEAQ (reference sequence). The CDR3 consists of 17 residues. The chain couples TRBV7-9 to TRBJ2-3; a possible D gene is TRBD2 (6 bases). The source of this sequence is a human donor in good health. Some libraries in this study had Jurkat cell RNA spiked in. Source material: naive CD8+ T cells from blood, with Jurkat cell RNA spiked in. Subset meaning: FACS-sorted CD8+CD4-CCR7+CD45RA+ naive T cells. As DNA, the CDR3 is TGTGCCAGCAGCTTCCTAAGATACGAAACTAGCACACATACGCAGTATTTT. Translation: CASSFLRYETSTHTQYF.